The clone carrying this T cell receptor (beta chain) was found once. This entry is derived from a study of blood T cell repertoires in COVID-19. The overall study: Samples came from the United States, Italy and Spain, spanning acute and convalescent COVID-19. Sources were T cells, B-cell-depleted T cells, or PBMCs; the material itself was cDNA or gDNA.

This CDR3 spans 16 amino acids. Germline lookup yields CDR1 SGHVS and CDR2 FNYEAQ. Germline trimming cut 3 bases from V and 6 bases from J; bases unmatched to any gene: 11. In the original processing: Counts of nucleated cells, estimated from reference gene primer amplification, were obtained. TCRdb's table, derived via immunoSEQ multiplex PCR, lists solely in-frame clones and lacks some. That table furnishes V, J and clone size, whereas the DNA furnished D and trimming. The sample contains some 200,000 clones, roughly 82% of which appear only once. The chain recombines TRBV7-6 with TRBJ2-7, with 10 bases identical to TRBD1. The receptor was isolated from a woman aged 40-49 years with acute or convalescent COVID-19. Material for sequencing was peripheral blood. This CDR3 is CASSFNPGQGTGEQYF. The DNA of the CDR3 is TGTGCCAGCAGCTTTAATCCGGGACAGGGGACGGGCGAGCAGTACTTC.